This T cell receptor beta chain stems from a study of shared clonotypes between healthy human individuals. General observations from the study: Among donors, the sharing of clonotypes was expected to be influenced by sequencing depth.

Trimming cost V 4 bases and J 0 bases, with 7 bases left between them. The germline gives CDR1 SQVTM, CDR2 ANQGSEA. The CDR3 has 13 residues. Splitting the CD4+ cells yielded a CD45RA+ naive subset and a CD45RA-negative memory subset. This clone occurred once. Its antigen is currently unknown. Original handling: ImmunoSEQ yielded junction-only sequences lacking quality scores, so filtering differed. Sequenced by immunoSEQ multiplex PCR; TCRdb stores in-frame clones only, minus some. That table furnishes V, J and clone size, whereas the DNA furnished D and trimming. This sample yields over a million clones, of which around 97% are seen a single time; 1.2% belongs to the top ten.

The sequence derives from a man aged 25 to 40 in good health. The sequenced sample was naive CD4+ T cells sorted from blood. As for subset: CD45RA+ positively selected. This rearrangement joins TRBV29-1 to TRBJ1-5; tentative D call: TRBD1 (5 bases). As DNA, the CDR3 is TGCAGCGTTGGAGGGGATAGCAATCAGCCCCAGCATTTT. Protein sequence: CSVGGDSNQPQHF.